The source of this T cell receptor (beta chain) is a study of T cell responses to AZD1222 COVID-19 vaccine. Study observations and caveats: Compared with day 0, the breadth and depth of the Spike-specific TCR repertoire rose significantly after two doses of AZD1222. The sample set comprised mostly white British donors with more females, and clonal diversity was possibly underestimated.

The germline V gene has CDR1 SQVTM and CDR2 ANQGSEA. This CDR3 has 15 residues. V lost 3 bases and J lost 1; bases outside the gene matches: 6. Data came from immunoSEQ multiplex PCR; TCRdb stores just in-frame clones and leaves some out. The sample has 95,000 to 150,000 clones, 80% to 90% seen once. Comments on this clone: Its specificity is not known.

This receptor was obtained from an adult in good health. The J gene is TRBJ1-1, the V gene TRBV29-1; 9 nucleotides match TRBD1. Here the sequenced sample was peripheral blood, taken on day 0 of AZD1222 vaccination. The CDR3 DNA reads TGCAGCGTTGACCACAGGGGGCAGGGGAACACTGAAGCTTTCTTT. Its protein is CSVDHRGQGNTEAFF.